The clone carrying this TCR beta chain was recorded many times. Its antigen remains unknown. These data belong to a study of T cells in Graves' hyperthyroidism and ophthalmopathy. The wider study: Sampling of peripheral blood happened at initial diagnosis, prior to any treatment.

The PBMCs had their origin in about 9.7 ml of fresh peripheral blood. The CDR3 contains 17 residues. The V gene's germline CDR1 is MNHEY and CDR2 SVGEGT. J lost 5 bases, V lost 4 bases, and 10 bases had no gene match. Overall study findings and caveats: Ophthalmopathy and stable hyperthyroidism were separated by a 13 V-J model.

What was amplified from RNA transcripts were TCR beta CDR3 regions. The study used the HTBI primer set for a first-round RT-PCR of the TCR CDR3. TCRdb processed the multiplex PCR reads anew with MiXCR; each CDR3 protein has one entry. In the table there are around 400,000 distinct CDR3 sequences, roughly 13% of which are singletons. Sequenced input: blood. This clonotype was obtained from a woman between 18 and 29 years old with Graves' hyperthyroidism. This chain uses TRBV6-2 or TRBV6-3 with TRBJ2-1; 11 bases are shared with TRBD1. In nucleotides, the CDR3 is TGTGCCAGCAGTTCACTGGGGGACAGGGGGAAAAACAATGAGCAGTTCTTC. This encodes CASSSLGDRGKNNEQFF.